This T cell receptor beta chain comes out of a study of control samples from healthy donors and cancer patients. Germline assignment: CDR1 SNHLY and CDR2 FYNNEI. The CDR3 spans 12 residues. V was clipped by 6 bases and J by 0 bases, with 5 bases between them. Some clones are missing from TCRdb's copy, which holds only in-frame ones; the method was immunoSEQ multiplex PCR. The sample lists about 17,000 clones, less than 90% occurring once. Sequencing was done on a sample of PBMCs. The gene calls are TRBV2 and TRBJ2-5; unclear D gene. The receptor was derived from a man aged 60 to 69 with head and neck cancer. The CDR3 region has the DNA TGTGCCAGCAGCCTGTACCAAGAGACCCAGTACTTC. This translates into CASSLYQETQYF.